Given below is one T cell receptor (beta chain) in context. The antigen is not known. This sample is part of a study of cytomegalovirus exposure and HLA in healthy donors. The study, taken as a whole, reports: V- and J-gene trimming in TCR beta was tied to a missense DCLRE1C variant by an analysis performed later. Beyond CMV serostatus, there was no information to go on about immune exposure.

These donors counted as nominally healthy when sampled, but unrecorded immune exposures were likely. Primers: 60 Vbeta forward and 13 Jbeta reverse. Libraries were prepared by immunoSEQ multiplex PCR; TCRdb keeps only in-frame clonotypes and omits some of them. The profile shows under 85,000 clones, around 76% of them singletons. V was pared by 2 bases and J by 5 bases, with 9 bases between. CDR1 is KGHSH and CDR2 is LQKENI in the germline V gene. The CDR3 runs to 13 residues. The rearrangement links TRBV18 to TRBJ2-5; D unclear. The source material was PBMCs. The TCR sequence derives from a middle-aged man in good health and CMV-seronegative. CDR3 amino acids: CASSPNSRETQYF. For the CDR3, the DNA is TGTGCCAGCTCACCAAACTCGCGGGAGACCCAGTACTTC. Complete variable domain (other parts from reference TRBV18 and TRBJ2-5): NAGVMQNPRHLVRRRGQEARLRCSPMKGHSHVYWYRQLPEEGLKFMVYLQKENIIDESGMPKERFSAEFPKEGPSILRIQQVVRGDSAAYFCASSPNSRETQYFGPGTRLLVL.